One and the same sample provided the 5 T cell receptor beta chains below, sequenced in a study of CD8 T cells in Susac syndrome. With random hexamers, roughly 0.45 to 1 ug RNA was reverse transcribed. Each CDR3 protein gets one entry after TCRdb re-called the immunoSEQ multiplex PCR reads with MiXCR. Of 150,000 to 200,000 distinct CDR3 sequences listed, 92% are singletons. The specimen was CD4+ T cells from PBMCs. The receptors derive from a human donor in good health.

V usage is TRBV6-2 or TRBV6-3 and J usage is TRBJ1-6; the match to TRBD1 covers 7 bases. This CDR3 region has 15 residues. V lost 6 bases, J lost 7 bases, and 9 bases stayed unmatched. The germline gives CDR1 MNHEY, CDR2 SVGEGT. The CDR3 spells CASSPRDSGNSPLHF. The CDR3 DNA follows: TGTGCCAGCAGCCCCCGGGACAGCGGGAATTCACCCCTCCACTTT.

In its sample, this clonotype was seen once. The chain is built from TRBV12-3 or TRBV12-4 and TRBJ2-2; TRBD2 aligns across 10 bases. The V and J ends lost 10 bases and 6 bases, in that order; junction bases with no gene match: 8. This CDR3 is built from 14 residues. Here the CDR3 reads CAMGPSGSPGELFF. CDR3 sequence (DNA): TGTGCCATGGGGCCTAGCGGGAGTCCCGGGGAGCTGTTTTTT.

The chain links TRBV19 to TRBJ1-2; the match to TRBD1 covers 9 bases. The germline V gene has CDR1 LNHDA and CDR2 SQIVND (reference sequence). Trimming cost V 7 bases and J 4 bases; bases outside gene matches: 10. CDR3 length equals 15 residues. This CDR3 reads CASNRRTGEGYGYTF. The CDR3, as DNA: TGTGCCAGTAACAGACGGACAGGGGAGGGCTATGGCTACACCTTC.

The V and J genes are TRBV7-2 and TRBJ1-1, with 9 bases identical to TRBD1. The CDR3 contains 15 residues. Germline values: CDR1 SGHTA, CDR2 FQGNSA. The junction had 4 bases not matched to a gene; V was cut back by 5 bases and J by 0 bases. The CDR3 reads CASSGGQGLNTEAFF. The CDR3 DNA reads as TGTGCCAGCAGCGGCGGACAGGGGTTGAACACTGAAGCTTTCTTT.

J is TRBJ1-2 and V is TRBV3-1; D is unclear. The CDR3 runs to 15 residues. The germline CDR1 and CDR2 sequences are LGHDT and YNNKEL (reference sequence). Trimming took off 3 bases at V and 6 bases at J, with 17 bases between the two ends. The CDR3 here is CASSHLDGRGDGYTF. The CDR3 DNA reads TGTGCCAGCAGCCACCTAGACGGACGCGGCGATGGCTACACCTTC.